The rows below give T cell receptor beta chains drawn from one sample of a study of PD-L1 blockade in urothelial cancer. Sequenced by immunoSEQ multiplex PCR; TCRdb stores in-frame clones only, minus some. Of approximately 110,000 clones listed, 70% to 90% were seen once; the top ten hold 2% to 3%. The sequences come from PBMCs, collected around atezolizumab (anti-PD-L1) treatment. All receptors derive from a man aged 50 to 59 with urothelial cancer. Each CDR3 is given with its conserved first and last residue. The order of the fields is clone size, V gene, J gene, D gene, CDR3 protein, CDR3 DNA. D genes are given only for firm matches. Rows give clone size only sometimes, using once, few, many, or a class for an expanded clone.

NA,TRBV20-1,TRBJ1-2,NA,CSAFLQYGYTF,TGCAGTGCTTTTTTGCAGTATGGCTACACCTTC
NA,TRBV19,TRBJ1-6,TRBD1,CASSIARTGGNSPLHF,TGTGCCAGTAGTATTGCGAGGACAGGGGGAAATTCACCCCTCCACTTT
NA,TRBV28,TRBJ2-7,TRBD2,CASSYNQGSGLVAYEQYF,TGTGCCAGCAGTTATAATCAGGGCAGTGGACTAGTCGCATACGAGCAGTACTTC
NA,TRBV7-2,TRBJ2-2,TRBD2,CASSLRIKLAGLNTGELFF,TGTGCCAGCAGCTTAAGAATTAAACTAGCGGGTTTGAACACCGGGGAGCTGTTTTTT
NA,TRBV2,TRBJ2-2,TRBD1,CASRYRGLAGELFF,TGTGCCAGCAGATACAGGGGTCTCGCCGGGGAGCTGTTTTTT
NA,TRBV4-1,TRBJ2-3,NA,CASSQDPGTDTQYF,TGCGCCAGCAGCCAAGATCCAGGGACAGATACGCAGTATTTT
NA,TRBV30,TRBJ1-1,TRBD1,CAWTVLTGTNTEAFF,TGTGCCTGGACGGTTTTGACAGGGACGAACACTGAAGCTTTCTTT
NA,TRBV5-4,TRBJ2-3,TRBD2,CASSLVWAGGWRDTQYF,TGTGCCAGCAGCTTGGTGTGGGCGGGAGGATGGAGAGATACGCAGTATTTT
NA,TRBV27,TRBJ2-7,TRBD1,CASSSSGQGPYEQYF,TGTGCCAGCAGTTCCTCGGGACAGGGACCCTACGAGCAGTACTTC
NA,TRBV5-4,TRBJ1-1,TRBD1,CASSLSGGAGGLGTEAFF,TGTGCCAGCAGCTTGTCTGGAGGGGCAGGGGGCTTGGGCACTGAAGCTTTCTTT
NA,TRBV5-1,TRBJ2-1,TRBD2,CASSGTSGNYNEQFF,TGCGCCAGCAGCGGGACTAGCGGGAATTACAATGAGCAGTTCTTC
many,TRBV5-1,TRBJ1-2,NA,CASSPRTDYGYTF,TGCGCCAGCAGCCCCCGGACAGACTATGGCTACACCTTC
many,TRBV28,TRBJ1-1,TRBD1,CASSFDRGRLMNTEAFF,TGTGCCAGCAGTTTTGACAGGGGTCGACTAATGAACACTGAAGCTTTCTTT
NA,TRBV5-1,TRBJ1-1,NA,CASSGGGGMNTEAFF,TGCGCCAGCAGCGGAGGGGGGGGGATGAACACTGAAGCTTTCTTT
NA,TRBV7-9,TRBJ1-5,NA,CASSLSQSPIWPQHF,TGTGCCAGCAGCTTATCACAGTCCCCGATTTGGCCCCAGCATTTT
NA,TRBV4-2,TRBJ2-7,TRBD1,CASSHETGASNEQYF,TGTGCCAGCAGCCACGAGACAGGGGCTTCCAACGAGCAGTACTTC
NA,TRBV7-3,TRBJ2-2,TRBD2,CASSRSAGFTGELFF,TGTGCCAGCAGCAGATCAGCGGGGTTCACCGGGGAGCTGTTTTTT
NA,TRBV6-6,TRBJ1-4,TRBD1,CASSWGDSSNEKLFF,TGTGCCAGCAGTTGGGGGGACAGTTCTAATGAAAAACTGTTTTTT